This TCR beta chain was recovered during a study of technical replicates of blood from a few donors. This CDR3 is built from 15 residues. Germline assignment: CDR1 SGHRS and CDR2 YFSETQ. Trimming cost V 3 bases and J 2 bases; bases outside gene matches: 6. Assay: immunoSEQ multiplex PCR; the TCRdb copy retains only in-frame clones and omits some. The table lists more than 65,000 clones, approximately 95% of them singletons. Sequenced: T cells isolated from PBMCs. The TCR comes from a human donor in good health. The chain uses TRBV5-1 and TRBJ2-7, with 9 bases that match TRBD1. The CDR3 DNA is TGCGCCAGCAGCTCACCCGGGACAGGGACCTACGAGCAGTACTTC. Translating it yields CASSSPGTGTYEQYF.